This T cell receptor beta chain was recovered during a study of shared clonotypes between healthy human individuals. Background on the study: Donors were a couple of women and a few men aged 18 to 49. CD8 memory received one plate per donor, CD8 naive two, CD4 memory three and CD4 naive three.

CDR3 length equals 16 residues. Germline values: CDR1 SGHAT, CDR2 FQNNGV. V was pared by 1 base and J by 3 bases, with 16 bases between. Sequenced by immunoSEQ multiplex PCR; TCRdb stores in-frame clones only, minus some. The top ten hold roughly 0.4% of the sample, which has over 1.5 million clones, under 99% seen once. Notes on the study in general: The rarefaction results pointed to incomplete sorted-subset sequencing despite large depth. Relative to clonotypes present in all four donors, those not shared had lower generation probabilities.

Notes on this clone: Its antigen is not known.

Sequenced sample: naive CD4+ T cells sorted from blood. The sample's subset: CD45RA+ positively selected. This clonotype originated in a man aged 25 to 40 in good health. V usage is TRBV11-2 and J usage is TRBJ2-7; D gene uncertain. The chain's CDR3 is CASSLGGTNSGYEQYF. The CDR3 nucleotides read TGTGCCAGCAGCTTAGGTGGAACGAACTCGGGCTACGAGCAGTACTTC.